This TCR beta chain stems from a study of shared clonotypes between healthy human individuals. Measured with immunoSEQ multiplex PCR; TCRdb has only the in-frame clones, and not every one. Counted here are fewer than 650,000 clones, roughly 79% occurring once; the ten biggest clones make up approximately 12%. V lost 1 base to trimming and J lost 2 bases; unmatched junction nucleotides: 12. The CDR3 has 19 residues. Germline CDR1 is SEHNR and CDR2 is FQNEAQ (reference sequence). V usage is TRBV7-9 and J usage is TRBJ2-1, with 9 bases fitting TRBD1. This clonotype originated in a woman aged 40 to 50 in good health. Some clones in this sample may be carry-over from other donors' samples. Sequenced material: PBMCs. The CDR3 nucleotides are TGTGCCAGCAGCTTAGTTCGGGGACAGGGATTTCGGGCCTACAATGAGCAGTTCTTC. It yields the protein CASSLVRGQGFRAYNEQFF. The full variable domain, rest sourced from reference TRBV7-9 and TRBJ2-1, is DTGVSQNPRHKITKRGQNVTFRCDPISEHNRLYWYRQTLGQGPEFLTYFQNEAQLEKSRLLSDRFSAERPKGSFSTLEIQRTEQGDSAMYLCASSLVRGQGFRAYNEQFFGPGTRLTVL.